Described below is a single T cell receptor (beta chain) sequence and its context. The antigen remains unidentified. The sample is drawn from a study of blood T cells in healthy people across ages. Study context: Capture via template switching afforded approximately one barcoded beta molecule per two T cells. Regarding the study as a whole: Comparison with aged donors showed that long-lived donors had more naive CD4+ cells and higher diversity.

Then a second PCR, running about 6 to 11 cycles, was carried out with a sample-barcoded 5' primer and a J-beta primer mix. One entry per CDR3 protein results from TCRdb running MiXCR on the 5' RACE reads. The data show about 1.6 million distinct CDR3 sequences, 34% seen once. The CDR3 has 13 residues. The V end was cut by 4 bases, the J end by 1 base, with 7 bases between. Germline assignment: CDR1 LGHDT and CDR2 YNNKEL (reference sequence). The V call is TRBV3-1, the J call TRBJ1-1; D is uncertain. The sequence derives from a woman between 25 and 40 years old in good health. The sample comprised blood. DNA of the CDR3: TGTGCCAGCAGCCCCCACGGGAACACTGAAGCTTTCTTT. It specifies CASSPHGNTEAFF.